Ten or more counts support the clone carrying this T cell receptor beta chain. Its target is unknown. TCRdb ran MiXCR on the multiplex PCR reads and lists one entry per CDR3 protein. Of about 20,000 distinct CDR3 sequences detected, around 46% appear once; the ten largest clones hold around 21%. These data are taken from a study of breast tumors, draining lymph nodes, adjacent tissues. Overall study findings and caveats: Tumor TCR diversity was below lymph nodes but above nontumor tissue.

The source is a female donor with breast cancer. Some clones in this sample may be carry-over from other donors' samples. The sequenced material came from breast tumor tissue.

The CDR3 DNA sequence: TGTGCCACCAGCAGAGGAGGGACTAGCGGGAGAGGAGAGACCCAGTACTTC. As protein: CATSRGGTSGRGETQYF. The gene calls are TRBV15 and TRBJ2-5, with 14 bases matching TRBD2. V lost 1 base to trimming and J lost 4 bases; unmatched junction nucleotides: 5. CDR3 size: 17 residues. Germline lookup yields CDR1 LNHNV and CDR2 YYDKDF (reference sequence). Full variable domain (remainder filled in from reference TRBV15 and TRBJ2-5): DAMVIQNPRYQVTQFGKPVTLSCSQTLNHNVMYWYQQKSSQAPKLLFHYYDKDFNNEADTPDNFQSRRPNTSFCFLDIRSPGLGDTAMYLCATSRGGTSGRGETQYFGPGTRLLVL.